What follows are 2 T cell receptor beta chains derived from one specimen sequenced in a study of tumor and adjacent non-tumor tissue in lung cancer. No cell sorting was done before RNA was extracted from the tissue. TCRbeta libraries were built with three rounds of nested PCR, modified from ARM-PCR. Each CDR3 protein gets one entry after TCRdb re-called the multiplex PCR reads with MiXCR. In the table there are approximately 140,000 distinct CDR3 sequences, around 60% of which are singletons. The sequencing sample was made of lung tumor tissue. The receptor source for this set is a man aged 60 to 69 with small cell lung cancer.

On this clonotype: Its ends do not fully match the called genes, so a read error is possible. The chain links TRBV11-2 to TRBJ2-1; D not resolved. The CDR3 is made up of 13 amino acids. Germline CDR1 reads SGHAT; CDR2 reads FQNNGV. The CDR3 sequence is CASSLEQNNKQFF. The CDR3, as DNA: TGTGCCAGCAGCTTAGAGCAGAACAATAAGCAGTTCTTC.

A note on this clonotype: This sequence may be a read error, since a much larger clone differs from it by one base. The V call is TRBV6-1, the J call TRBJ2-1; 9 nucleotides agree with TRBD2. The CDR3 is 15 amino acids. The germline CDR1 and CDR2 sequences are MNHNS and SASEGT. The chain's CDR3 is CASRETSGRHNKQFF. The CDR3 region has the DNA TGTGCCAGCAGGGAGACTAGCGGACGTCACAATAAGCAGTTCTTC.